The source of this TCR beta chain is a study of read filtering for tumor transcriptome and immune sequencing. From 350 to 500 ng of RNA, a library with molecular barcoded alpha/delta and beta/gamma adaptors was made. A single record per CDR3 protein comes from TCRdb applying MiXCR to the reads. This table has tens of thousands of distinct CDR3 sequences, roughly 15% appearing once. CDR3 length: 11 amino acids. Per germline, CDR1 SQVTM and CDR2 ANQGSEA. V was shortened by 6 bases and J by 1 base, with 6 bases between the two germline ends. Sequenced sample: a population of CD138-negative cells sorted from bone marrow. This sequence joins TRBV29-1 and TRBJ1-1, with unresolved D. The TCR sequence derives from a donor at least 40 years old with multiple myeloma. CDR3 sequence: CSVASNTEAFF. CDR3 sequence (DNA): TGCAGCGTGGCTTCGAACACTGAAGCTTTCTTT.